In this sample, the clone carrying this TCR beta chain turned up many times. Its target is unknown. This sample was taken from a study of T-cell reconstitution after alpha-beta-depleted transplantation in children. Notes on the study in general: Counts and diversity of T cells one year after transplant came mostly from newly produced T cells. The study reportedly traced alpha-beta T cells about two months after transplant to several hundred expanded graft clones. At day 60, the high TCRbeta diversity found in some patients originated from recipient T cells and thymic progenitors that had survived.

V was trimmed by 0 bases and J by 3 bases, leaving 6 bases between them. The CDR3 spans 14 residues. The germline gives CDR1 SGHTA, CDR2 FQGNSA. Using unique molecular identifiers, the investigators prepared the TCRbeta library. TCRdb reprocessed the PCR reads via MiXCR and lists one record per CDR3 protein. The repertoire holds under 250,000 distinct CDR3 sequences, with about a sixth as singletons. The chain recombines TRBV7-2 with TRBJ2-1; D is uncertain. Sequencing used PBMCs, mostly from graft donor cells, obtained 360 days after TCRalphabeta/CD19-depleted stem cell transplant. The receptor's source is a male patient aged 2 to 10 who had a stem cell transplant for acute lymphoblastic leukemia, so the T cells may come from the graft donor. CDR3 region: CASSLAPYYNEQFF. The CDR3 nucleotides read TGTGCCAGCAGCTTAGCCCCTTACTACAATGAGCAGTTCTTC.